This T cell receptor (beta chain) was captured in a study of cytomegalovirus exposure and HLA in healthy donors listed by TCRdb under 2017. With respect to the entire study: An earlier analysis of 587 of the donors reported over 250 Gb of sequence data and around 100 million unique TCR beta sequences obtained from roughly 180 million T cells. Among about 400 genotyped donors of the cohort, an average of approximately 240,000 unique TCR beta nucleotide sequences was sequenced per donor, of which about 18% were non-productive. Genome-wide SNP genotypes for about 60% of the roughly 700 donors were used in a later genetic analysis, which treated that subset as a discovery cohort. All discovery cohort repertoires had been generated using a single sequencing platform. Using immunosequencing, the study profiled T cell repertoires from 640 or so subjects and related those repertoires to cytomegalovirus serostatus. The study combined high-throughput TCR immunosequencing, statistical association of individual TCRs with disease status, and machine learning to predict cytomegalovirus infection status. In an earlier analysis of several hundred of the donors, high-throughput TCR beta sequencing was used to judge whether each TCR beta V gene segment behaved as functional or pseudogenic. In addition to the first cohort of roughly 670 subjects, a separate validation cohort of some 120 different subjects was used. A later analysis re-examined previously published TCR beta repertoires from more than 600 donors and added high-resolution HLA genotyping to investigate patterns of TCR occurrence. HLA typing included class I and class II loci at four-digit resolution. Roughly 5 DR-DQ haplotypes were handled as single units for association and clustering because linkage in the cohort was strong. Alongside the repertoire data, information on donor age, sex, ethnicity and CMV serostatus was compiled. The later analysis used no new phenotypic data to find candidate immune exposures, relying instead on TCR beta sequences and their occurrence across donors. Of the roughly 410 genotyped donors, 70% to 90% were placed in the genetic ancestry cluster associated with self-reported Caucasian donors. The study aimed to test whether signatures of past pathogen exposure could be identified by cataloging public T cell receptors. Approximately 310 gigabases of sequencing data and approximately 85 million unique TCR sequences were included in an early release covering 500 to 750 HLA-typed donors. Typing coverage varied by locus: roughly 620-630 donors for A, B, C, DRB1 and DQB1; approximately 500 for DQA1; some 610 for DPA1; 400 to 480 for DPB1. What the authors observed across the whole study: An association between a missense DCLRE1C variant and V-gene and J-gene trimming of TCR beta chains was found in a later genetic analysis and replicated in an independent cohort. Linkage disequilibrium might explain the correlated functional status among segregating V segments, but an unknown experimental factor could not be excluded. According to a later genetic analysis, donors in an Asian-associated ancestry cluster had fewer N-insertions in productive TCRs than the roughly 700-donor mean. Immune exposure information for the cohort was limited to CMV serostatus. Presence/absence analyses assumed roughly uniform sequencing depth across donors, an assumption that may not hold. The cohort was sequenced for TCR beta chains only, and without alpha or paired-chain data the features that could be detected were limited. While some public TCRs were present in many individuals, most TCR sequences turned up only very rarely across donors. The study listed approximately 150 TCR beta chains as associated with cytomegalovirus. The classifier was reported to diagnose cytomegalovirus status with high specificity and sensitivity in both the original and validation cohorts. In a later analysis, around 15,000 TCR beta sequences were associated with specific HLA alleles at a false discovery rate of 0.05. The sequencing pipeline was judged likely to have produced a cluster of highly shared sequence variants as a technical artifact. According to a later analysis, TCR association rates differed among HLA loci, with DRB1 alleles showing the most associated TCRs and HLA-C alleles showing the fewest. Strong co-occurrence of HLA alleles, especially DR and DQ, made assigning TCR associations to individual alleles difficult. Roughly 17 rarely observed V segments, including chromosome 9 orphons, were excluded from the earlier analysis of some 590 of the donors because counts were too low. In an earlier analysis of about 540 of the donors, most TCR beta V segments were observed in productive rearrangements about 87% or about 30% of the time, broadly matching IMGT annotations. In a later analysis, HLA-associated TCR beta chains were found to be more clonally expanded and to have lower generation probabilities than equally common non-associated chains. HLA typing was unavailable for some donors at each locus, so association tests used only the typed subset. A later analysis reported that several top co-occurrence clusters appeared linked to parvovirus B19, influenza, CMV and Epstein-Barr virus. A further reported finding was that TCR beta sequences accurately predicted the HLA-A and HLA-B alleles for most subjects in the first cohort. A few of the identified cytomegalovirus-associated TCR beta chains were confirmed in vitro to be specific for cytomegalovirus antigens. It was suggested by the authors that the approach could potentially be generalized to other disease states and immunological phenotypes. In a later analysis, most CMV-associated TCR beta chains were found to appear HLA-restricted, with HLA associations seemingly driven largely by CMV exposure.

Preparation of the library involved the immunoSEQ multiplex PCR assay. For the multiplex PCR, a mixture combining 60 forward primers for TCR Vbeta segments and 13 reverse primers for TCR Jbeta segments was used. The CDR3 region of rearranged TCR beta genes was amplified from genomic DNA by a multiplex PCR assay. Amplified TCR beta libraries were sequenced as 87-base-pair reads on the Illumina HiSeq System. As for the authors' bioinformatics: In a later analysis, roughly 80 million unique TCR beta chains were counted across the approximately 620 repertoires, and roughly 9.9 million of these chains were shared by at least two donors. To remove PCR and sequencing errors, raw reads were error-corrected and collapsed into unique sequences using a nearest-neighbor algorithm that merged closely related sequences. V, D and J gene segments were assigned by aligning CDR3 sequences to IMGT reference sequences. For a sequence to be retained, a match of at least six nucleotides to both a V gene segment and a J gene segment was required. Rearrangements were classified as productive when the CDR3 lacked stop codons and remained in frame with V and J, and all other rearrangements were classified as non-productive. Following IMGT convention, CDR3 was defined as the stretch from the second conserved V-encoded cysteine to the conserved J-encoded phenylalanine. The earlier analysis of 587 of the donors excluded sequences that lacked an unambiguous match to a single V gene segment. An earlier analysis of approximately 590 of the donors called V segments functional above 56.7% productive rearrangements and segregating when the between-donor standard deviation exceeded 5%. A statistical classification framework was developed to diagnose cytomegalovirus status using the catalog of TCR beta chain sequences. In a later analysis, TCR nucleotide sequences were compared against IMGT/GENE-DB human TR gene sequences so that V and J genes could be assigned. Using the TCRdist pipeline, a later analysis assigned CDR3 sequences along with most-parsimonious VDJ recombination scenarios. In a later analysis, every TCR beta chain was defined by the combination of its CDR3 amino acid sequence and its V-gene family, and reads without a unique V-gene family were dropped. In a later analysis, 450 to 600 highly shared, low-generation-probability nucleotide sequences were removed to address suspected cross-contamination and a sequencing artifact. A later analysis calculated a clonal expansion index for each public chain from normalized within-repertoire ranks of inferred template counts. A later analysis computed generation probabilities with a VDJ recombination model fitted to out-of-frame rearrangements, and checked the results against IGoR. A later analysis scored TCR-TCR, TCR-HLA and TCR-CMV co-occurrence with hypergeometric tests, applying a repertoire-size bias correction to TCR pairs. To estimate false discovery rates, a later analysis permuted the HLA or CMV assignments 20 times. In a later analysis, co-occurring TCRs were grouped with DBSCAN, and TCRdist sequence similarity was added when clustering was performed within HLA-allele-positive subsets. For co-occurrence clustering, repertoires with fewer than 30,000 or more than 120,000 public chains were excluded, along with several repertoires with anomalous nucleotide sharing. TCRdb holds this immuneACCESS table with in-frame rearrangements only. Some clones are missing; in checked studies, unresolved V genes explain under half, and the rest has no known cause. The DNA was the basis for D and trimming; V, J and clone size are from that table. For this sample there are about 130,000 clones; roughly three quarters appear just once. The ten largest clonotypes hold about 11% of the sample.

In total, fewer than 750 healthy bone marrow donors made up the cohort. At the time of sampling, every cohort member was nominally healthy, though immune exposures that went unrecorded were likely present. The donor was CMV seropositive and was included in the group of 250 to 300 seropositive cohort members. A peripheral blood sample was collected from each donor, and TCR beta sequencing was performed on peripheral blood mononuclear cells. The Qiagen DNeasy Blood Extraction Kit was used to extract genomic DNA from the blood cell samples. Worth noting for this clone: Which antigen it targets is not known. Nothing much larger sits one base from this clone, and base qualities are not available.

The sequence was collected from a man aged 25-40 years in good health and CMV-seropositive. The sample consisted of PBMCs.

DNA sequence: TGCGCCAGCAGTTCATCCCAGGGAGATACGCAGTATTTT. Translated, it reads CASSSSQGDTQYF. The chain was built from TRBV10-1 and TRBJ2-3, and perhaps TRBD1 as D gene, on 5 matching bases. Inclusive of the bounding cysteine and phenylalanine, the CDR3 is 13 residues long. Only CDR3 DNA remains: 39 bases, in frame from the first base. The germline V gene (reference sequence) yields WNHNN for CDR1 and SYGVQD for CDR2. Trimming takes 5 bases from V and 5 bases from J, and the germline ends sit 11 bases apart.